The rows below give T cell receptor beta chains drawn from one sample of a study of T cell changes during pregnancy in multiple sclerosis. Sequenced by immunoSEQ multiplex PCR; TCRdb stores in-frame clones only, minus some. The sample carries over 80,000 clones, 90% recorded once. Sequences were derived from peripheral blood, sampled in the second trimester of pregnancy. The receptors were gathered from a female donor in good health, enrolled as a control in a pregnancy study. Each CDR3 is given with its conserved first and last residue. The D gene is left open where the match is weak. Size values are once, few and many counts, or a class for expanded clones, and some rows have none.

CDR3 protein,CDR3 DNA,clone size,D gene,V gene,J gene
CASSILVREGSYNEQFF,TGTGCCAGTAGTATACTCGTCCGGGAGGGCTCCTACAATGAGCAGTTCTTC,once,TRBD2,TRBV19,TRBJ2-1
CATSSGTGGFVQYF,TGTGCCACTTCATCCGGGACAGGGGGGTTTGTGCAGTACTTC,.,TRBD1,TRBV10-3,TRBJ2-7
CASSGPLRGSNQPQHF,TGTGCCAGCAGTGGACCCCTAAGGGGTAGCAATCAGCCCCAGCATTTT,.,.,TRBV28,TRBJ1-5
CATSRDRSYSGNTIYF,TGTGCCACCAGCAGAGATCGCAGTTACTCTGGAAACACCATATATTTT,.,.,TRBV15,TRBJ1-3
CASNRLAVPYNEQFF,TGTGCCAGCAACCGACTAGCGGTTCCCTACAATGAGCAGTTCTTC,.,TRBD2,TRBV14,TRBJ2-1
CASSLPTSSLYEQYF,TGTGCCAGCAGCTTGCCGACTAGTTCATTATACGAGCAGTACTTC,.,.,TRBV5-6,TRBJ2-7
CASSVSGQGITGNTIYF,TGTGCCAGCAGCGTCTCTGGACAGGGGATCACTGGAAACACCATATATTTT,.,TRBD1,TRBV9,TRBJ1-3
CASNQGAAGETQYF,TGTGCCAGCAACCAGGGGGCAGCGGGGGAGACCCAGTACTTC,.,.,TRBV16,TRBJ2-5
CASSHRGTSGGYNEQFF,TGCGCCAGCAGCCATAGAGGGACTAGCGGGGGGTACAATGAGCAGTTCTTC,.,TRBD2,TRBV4-1,TRBJ2-1
CAWSVLLREGYTF,TGTGCCTGGAGTGTACTGTTGCGGGAGGGCTACACCTTC,.,.,TRBV30,TRBJ1-2
CASAGDGGAHNQPQHF,TGTGCTAGTGCCGGAGATGGAGGGGCCCACAATCAGCCCCAGCATTTT,.,.,TRBV12-5,TRBJ1-5
CPPPRLVRGDTQYF,TGCCCCCCTCCCAGGCTAGTTCGCGGGGATACGCAGTATTTT,.,.,TRBV1,TRBJ2-3
CASSPPLTGWETQYF,TGTGCCAGCTCACCACCTCTAACGGGTTGGGAGACCCAGTACTTC,.,.,TRBV18,TRBJ2-5
CASSYSRTGNTEAFF,TGTGCCAGCAGTTACTCCCGGACAGGGAACACTGAAGCTTTCTTT,.,TRBD1,TRBV6-5,TRBJ1-1
CASRRRDNGPYEQYF,TGTGCCAGCAGACGCCGGGACAACGGCCCCTACGAGCAGTACTTC,once,.,TRBV28,TRBJ2-7
CASSQVDGQGATEAFF,TGTGCCAGCAGCCAAGTCGACGGACAGGGGGCTACTGAAGCTTTCTTT,.,TRBD1,TRBV4-2,TRBJ1-1
CSAPVNTEAFF,TGCAGTGCTCCGGTTAACACTGAAGCTTTCTTT,.,.,TRBV20-1,TRBJ1-1
CASSPRRADRGRDYGYTF,TGTGCCAGCAGTCCGCGAAGGGCAGACAGGGGGCGCGACTATGGCTACACCTTC,.,TRBD1,TRBV27,TRBJ1-2
CASSVWGQSTDTQYF,TGTGCCAGCAGCGTGTGGGGGCAGAGCACAGATACGCAGTATTTT,.,.,TRBV9,TRBJ2-3
CASSYLRDSPLHF,TGTGCCAGCAGTTACTTGCGGGATTCACCCCTCCACTTT,.,.,TRBV6-6,TRBJ1-6
CASSKDSGSSYEQYF,TGTGCCAGCAGTAAGGATAGCGGGAGCTCCTACGAGCAGTACTTC,.,TRBD2,TRBV28,TRBJ2-7
CASSPRTGGDEQFF,TGTGCCAGCAGCCCCCGGACAGGGGGGGATGAGCAGTTCTTC,.,TRBD1,TRBV11-2,TRBJ2-1
CASSKGGGSGRTYEQYF,TGTGCCAGCAGCAAGGGGGGGGGTAGCGGGCGTACCTACGAGCAGTACTTC,.,.,TRBV9,TRBJ2-7